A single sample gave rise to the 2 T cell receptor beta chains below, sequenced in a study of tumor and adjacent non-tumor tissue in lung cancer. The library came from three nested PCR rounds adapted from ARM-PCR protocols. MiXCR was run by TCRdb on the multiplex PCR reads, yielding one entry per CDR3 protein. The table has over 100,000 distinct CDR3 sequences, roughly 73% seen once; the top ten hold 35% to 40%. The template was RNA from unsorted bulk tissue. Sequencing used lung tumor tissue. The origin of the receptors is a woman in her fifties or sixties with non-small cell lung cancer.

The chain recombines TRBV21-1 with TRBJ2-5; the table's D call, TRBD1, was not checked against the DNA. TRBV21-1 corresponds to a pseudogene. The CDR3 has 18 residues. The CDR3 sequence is CASSKSRGAPSYQEIQYF. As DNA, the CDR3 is TGTGCCAGCAGCAAGTCTAGGGGGGCTCCTTCGTACCAAGAGATCCAGTACTTC.

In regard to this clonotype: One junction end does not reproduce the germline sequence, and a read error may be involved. CDR3 DNA: TGTGCCAGCAGTTTAGGGACGGACACTGAAACTTTCTTT. This translates into CASSLGTDTETFF. The V call is TRBV28, the J call TRBJ1-1; a possible D gene is TRBD1 (5 bases). This CDR3 region has 13 residues. Germline V gene sequence: CDR1 MDHEN, CDR2 SYDVKM.